The sequence of this TCR beta chain was determined in a study of persistence of HIV-infected CD4 T cells. In the case of this clone: Its target is not known.

The immunoSEQ assay was version 4, run in survey mode. Each sample used up to 1 ug genomic DNA diluted to around 10 ng/uL. The data were produced by immunoSEQ multiplex PCR, yet TCRdb's version contains in-frame clones alone and is incomplete. The sample lists some 30,000 clones, roughly three quarters occurring once. The study's findings and limits: CMV- and Gag-responding cells had lower TCRbeta richness than CD3/CD28-responding cells. Antigen-responding cells were enriched for degenerate expanded CDR3beta sequences.

Cells were stimulated with overlapping HIV-1 Gag 15-mer peptides. Sorting of responding CD4+ T cells relied on upregulated CD40 ligand together with CD69. Donors had CD4+ T cell counts above 400 cells/uL and were CMV-seropositive. Germline CDR1 is SGDLS and CDR2 is YYNGEE. V gave up 3 bases and J gave up 6 bases; unmatched junction bases: 9. CDR3 length: 15 amino acids. The TCR originated in an adult man with HIV who was CMV-seropositive. V and J are TRBV9 and TRBJ1-5, with TRBD1 matching over 7 bases. The sample in question was CD4+ T cells sorted from PBMCs after approximately 19-hour stimulation, obtained from a patient who received antiretroviral therapy. The CDR3: CASSAQGGGGQPQHF. The DNA of the CDR3 is TGTGCCAGCAGCGCTCAGGGGGGCGGTGGTCAGCCCCAGCATTTT.